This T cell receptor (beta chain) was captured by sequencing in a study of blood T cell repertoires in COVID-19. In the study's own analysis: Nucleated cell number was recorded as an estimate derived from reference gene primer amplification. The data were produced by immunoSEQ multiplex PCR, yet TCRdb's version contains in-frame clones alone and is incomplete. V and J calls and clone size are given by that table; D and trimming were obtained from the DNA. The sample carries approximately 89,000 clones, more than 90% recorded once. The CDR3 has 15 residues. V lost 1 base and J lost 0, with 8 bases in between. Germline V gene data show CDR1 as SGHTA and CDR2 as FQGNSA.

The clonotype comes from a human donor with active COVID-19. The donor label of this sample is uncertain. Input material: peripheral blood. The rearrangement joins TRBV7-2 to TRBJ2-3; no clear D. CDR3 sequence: CASSLVRPSTDTQYF. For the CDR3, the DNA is TGTGCCAGCAGCTTAGTGCGTCCTAGCACAGATACGCAGTATTTT.